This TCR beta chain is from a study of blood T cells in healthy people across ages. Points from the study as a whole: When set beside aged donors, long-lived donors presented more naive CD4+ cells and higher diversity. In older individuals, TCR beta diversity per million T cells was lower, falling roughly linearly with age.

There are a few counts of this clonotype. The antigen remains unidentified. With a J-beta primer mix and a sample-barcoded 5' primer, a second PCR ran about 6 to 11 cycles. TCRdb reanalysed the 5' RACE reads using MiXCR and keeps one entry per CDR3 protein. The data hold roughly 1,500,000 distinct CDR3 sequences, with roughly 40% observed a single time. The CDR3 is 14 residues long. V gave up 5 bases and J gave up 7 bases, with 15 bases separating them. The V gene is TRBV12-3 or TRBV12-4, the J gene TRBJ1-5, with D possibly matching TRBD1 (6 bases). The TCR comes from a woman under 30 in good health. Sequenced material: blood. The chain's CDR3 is CASSPREGGQPQHF. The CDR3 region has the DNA TGTGCCAGCAGTCCTCGAGAGGGGGGACAGCCCCAGCATTTT.